This T cell receptor beta chain appears in the sequencing data of a study of CD8+ T cells in alopecia areata. The sequencing template was cDNA reverse transcribed from extracted RNA. TCRdb keeps only in-frame clones here, not all; method: immunoSEQ multiplex PCR. The sample carries 130,000 to 150,000 clones, more than 40% recorded once. This CDR3 is 14 amino acids long. From germline, CDR1 is SEHNR and CDR2 FQNEAQ (reference sequence). The ends were cut back, 2 bases at V and 2 bases at J, with 6 bases in the middle. The material sequenced was CD4+ T cells sorted from blood. The receptor was isolated from a human donor with alopecia areata. J is TRBJ2-2 and V is TRBV7-9; no clear D gene. The CDR3 DNA is TGTGCCAGCAGCTTATCCGTAAACACCGGGGAGCTGTTTTTT. Protein: CASSLSVNTGELFF.